This TCR beta chain was identified in a study of regulatory T cells in long-lasting Graves disease. The wider study: For a period under 3 months, newly diagnosed Graves' patients had taken antithyroid drugs.

Documented time point: newly diagnosed GD, antithyroid drugs for less than 3 months. RNA from PBMCs was the source of the TCR library. The CDR3 has 15 residues. From germline, CDR1 is SNHLY and CDR2 FYNNEI. Trimming cost V 1 base and J 0 bases, with 8 bases left between them. Sequencing libraries for TCR beta were prepared with iRepertoire HTBI primers and Arm-PCR of CDR3 regions. One entry per CDR3 protein results from TCRdb running MiXCR on the multiplex PCR reads. The repertoire holds roughly 420,000 distinct CDR3 sequences, with about 17% as singletons. Another study also made use of these data, one on T cells in Graves' hyperthyroidism and ophthalmopathy. This second report adds: Based on clinical symptoms, serum thyroxine and TRAb, thyroid ultrasound and orbital computed tomography, diagnoses were reached.

This clonotype originated in a woman aged 25 to 39 with Graves disease. The V and J genes are TRBV2 and TRBJ2-3; the D gene is possibly TRBD1 (6 bases). Material: peripheral blood mononuclear cells (PBMCs), obtained at new diagnosis, from a patient treated with antithyroid drugs. The CDR3 DNA reads as TGTGCCAGCAGTGAAGACAGGGATAGCACAGATACGCAGTATTTT. Translation: CASSEDRDSTDTQYF.